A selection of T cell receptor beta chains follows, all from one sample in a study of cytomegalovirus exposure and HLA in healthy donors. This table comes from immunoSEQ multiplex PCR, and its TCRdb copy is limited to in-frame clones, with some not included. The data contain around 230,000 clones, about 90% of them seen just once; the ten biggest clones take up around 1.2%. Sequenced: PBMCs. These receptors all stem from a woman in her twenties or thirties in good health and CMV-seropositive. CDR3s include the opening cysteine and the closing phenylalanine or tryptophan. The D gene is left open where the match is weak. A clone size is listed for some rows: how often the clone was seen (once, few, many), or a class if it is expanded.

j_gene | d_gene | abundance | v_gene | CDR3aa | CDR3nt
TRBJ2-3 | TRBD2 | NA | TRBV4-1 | CASSQVGSGTSTDTQYF | TGCGCCAGCAGCCAAGTGGGGAGCGGGACTAGCACAGATACGCAGTATTTT
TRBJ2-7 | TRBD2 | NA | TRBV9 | CASSVDASGTLSHEQYF | TGTGCCAGCAGCGTAGATGCTAGCGGGACACTTTCCCACGAGCAGTACTTC
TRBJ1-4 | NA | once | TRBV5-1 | CASSLAATNEKLFF | TGCGCCAGCAGCTTGGCCGCAACTAATGAAAAACTGTTTTTT
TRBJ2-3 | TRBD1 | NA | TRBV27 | CASSLGGTISTDTQYF | TGTGCCAGCAGCTTAGGGGGCACCATCTCCACAGATACGCAGTATTTT
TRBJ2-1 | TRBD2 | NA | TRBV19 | CASSIPSSGPGQFF | TGTGCCAGTAGTATCCCCTCTAGCGGGCCCGGACAGTTCTTC
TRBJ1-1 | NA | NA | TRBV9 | CASSVNPLGAEAFF | TGTGCCAGCAGCGTAAATCCTCTAGGGGCTGAAGCTTTCTTT
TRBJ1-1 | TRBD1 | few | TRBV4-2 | CASSHQGEEAFF | TGTGCCAGCAGCCATCAGGGGGAAGAAGCTTTCTTT
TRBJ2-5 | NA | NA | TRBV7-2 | CASSSRDGMETQYF | TGTGCCAGCAGCTCCCGGGATGGGATGGAGACCCAGTACTTC
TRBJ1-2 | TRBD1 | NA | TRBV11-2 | CASSSLRDSFIYGYTF | TGTGCCAGCAGCTCCCTGCGGGACAGCTTCATCTATGGCTACACCTTC
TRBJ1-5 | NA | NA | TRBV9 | CASSPGDSNQPQHF | TGTGCCAGCAGCCCGGGGGATAGCAATCAGCCCCAGCATTTT
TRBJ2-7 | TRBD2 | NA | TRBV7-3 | CASSPGGGGSYEQYF | TGTGCCAGCAGCCCGGGAGGTGGCGGGAGTTACGAGCAGTACTTC
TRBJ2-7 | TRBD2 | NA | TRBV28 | CASSSPPLAGVRYEQYF | TGTGCCAGCAGTTCCCCCCCCTTAGCGGGAGTAAGATACGAGCAGTACTTC
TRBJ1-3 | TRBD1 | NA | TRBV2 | CASSRQGLSSGNTIYF | TGTGCCAGCAGCCGACAGGGCCTAAGCTCTGGAAACACCATATATTTT
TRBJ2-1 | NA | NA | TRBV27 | CASHRNNEQFF | TGTGCCAGCCACAGGAACAATGAGCAGTTCTTC
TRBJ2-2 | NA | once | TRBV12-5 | CASGFKGAYTGELFF | TGTGCTAGTGGTTTTAAAGGAGCCTACACCGGGGAGCTGTTTTTT
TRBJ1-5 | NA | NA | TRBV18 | CASSPGRADSGNQPQHF | TGTGCCAGCTCACCAGGGAGGGCGGACTCCGGCAATCAGCCCCAGCATTTT
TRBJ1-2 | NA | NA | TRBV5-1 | CASSAAANYGYTF | TGCGCCAGCAGCGCGGCGGCCAACTATGGCTACACCTTC
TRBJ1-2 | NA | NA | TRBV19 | CASSIVGGVGNYGYTF | TGTGCCAGTAGTATAGTAGGAGGGGTCGGAAACTATGGCTACACCTTC
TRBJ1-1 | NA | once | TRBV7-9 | CASSSPVTQNTEAFF | TGTGCCAGCAGCTCCCCAGTCACACAGAACACTGAAGCTTTCTTT
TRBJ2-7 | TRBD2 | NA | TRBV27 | CASSLWTSGLEEQYF | TGTGCCAGCAGTTTATGGACTAGCGGGCTGGAGGAGCAGTACTTC
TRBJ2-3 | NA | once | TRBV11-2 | CASSLVGAGSPAPQYF | TGTGCCAGCAGCTTAGTAGGTGCGGGAAGCCCGGCTCCGCAGTATTTT